This T cell receptor beta chain emerged from a study of blood T cell repertoires in COVID-19. Across the study: From the United States, Italy and Spain came samples of acute and convalescent COVID-19. T cells, B-cell-depleted T cells, or PBMCs supplied cDNA or gDNA.

V shed 5 bases, J shed 0 bases, and the junction held 5 bases outside the gene matches. CDR1 is MRHNA, CDR2 SNTAGT, per germline. The CDR3 spans 15 residues. In the original processing: Amplifying reference gene primers gave estimates of nucleated cell counts. Sequencing used immunoSEQ multiplex PCR; TCRdb keeps in-frame clones, though not all of them. That table furnishes V, J and clone size, whereas the DNA furnished D and trimming. The sample lists 300,000 to 400,000 clones; approximately 90% were seen once. This chain uses TRBV6-4 with TRBJ1-1; 8 nucleotides align to TRBD1. The TCR sequence derives from a woman aged 50 to 60 with active or convalescent COVID-19. Sequenced sample: peripheral blood. CDR3 sequence reads: CASSRDRSMNTEAFF. The CDR3 nucleotides read TGTGCCAGCAGTCGGGACAGGTCCATGAACACTGAAGCTTTCTTT.